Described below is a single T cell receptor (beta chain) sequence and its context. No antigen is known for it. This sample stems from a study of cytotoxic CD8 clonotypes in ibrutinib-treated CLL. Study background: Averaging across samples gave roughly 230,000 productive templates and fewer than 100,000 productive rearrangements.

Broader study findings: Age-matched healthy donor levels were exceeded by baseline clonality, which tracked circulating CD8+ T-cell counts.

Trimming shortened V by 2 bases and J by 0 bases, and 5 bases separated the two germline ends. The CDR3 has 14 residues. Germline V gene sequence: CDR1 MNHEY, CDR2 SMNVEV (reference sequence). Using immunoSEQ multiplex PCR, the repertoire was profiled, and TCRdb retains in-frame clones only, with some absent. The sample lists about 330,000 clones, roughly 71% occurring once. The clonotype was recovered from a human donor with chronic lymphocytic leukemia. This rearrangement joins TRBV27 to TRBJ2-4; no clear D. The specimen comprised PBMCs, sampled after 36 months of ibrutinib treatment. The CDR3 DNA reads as TGTGCCAGCAGTTTAAATTTAGCCAAAAACATTCAGTACTTC. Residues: CASSLNLAKNIQYF.